What follows are 31 T cell receptor beta chains derived from one specimen sequenced in a study of T-cell reconstitution after alpha-beta-depleted transplantation in children. Unique molecular identifiers were used to barcode this TCRbeta library. TCRdb reprocessed the PCR reads via MiXCR and lists one record per CDR3 protein. This sample has 420,000 or so distinct CDR3 sequences, with 9.5% to 13% found just once. Sequencing used PBMCs from the stem cell graft donor, obtained from the stem cell graft. Receptors originate from a human donor who donated a stem cell graft to a child with acute myeloid leukemia.

This chain links TRBV11-3 with TRBJ2-2, with 9 bases identical to TRBD1. Germline V lookup: CDR1 SGHNT, CDR2 YENEEA. V was pared by 3 bases and J by 0 bases, with 2 bases of the junction left unmatched. This CDR3 contains 16 residues. The CDR3 loop is CASSLGQGTNTGELFF. CDR3 nucleotides: TGTGCCAGCAGCTTGGGACAGGGAACGAACACCGGGGAGCTGTTTTTT.

This clonotype has ten or more counts. The chain recombines TRBV20-1 with TRBJ1-4, with D unclear. Trimming stripped 3 bases from V and 5 bases from J, with 16 bases between. CDR1 and CDR2 (germline): DFQATT, SNEGSKA (reference sequence). The CDR3 covers 15 residues. The DNA of the CDR3 is TGCAGTGCTAGTAACCCCGGTACGGGGAATGAAAAACTGTTTTTT. As protein: CSASNPGTGNEKLFF.

The table lists this clonotype with many counts. The rearrangement joins TRBV20-1 to TRBJ2-5, with D possibly TRBD2 on 6 matching bases. The V gene's germline CDR1 is DFQATT and CDR2 SNEGSKA (reference sequence). There are 14 residues in the CDR3. Trimming pared 3 bases from V and 1 base from J, leaving 12 bases between. The CDR3 DNA reads as TGCAGTGCTAGGTTCCGGGGGAGCCAAGAGACCCAGTACTTC. This gives the protein CSARFRGSQETQYF.

This clonotype was detected many times. The CDR3 loop is CATSRVGSSKNIQYF. CDR3 bases: TGTGCCACCAGCAGAGTGGGGTCAAGTAAAAACATTCAGTACTTC. This rearrangement joins TRBV15 to TRBJ2-4, with unresolved D. This CDR3 is built from 15 residues. V dropped 1 base and J dropped 4 bases, with 11 bases sitting between them. Germline assignment: CDR1 LNHNV and CDR2 YYDKDF (reference sequence).

This clonotype appeared a few times. This chain joins TRBV29-1 and TRBJ1-1; possible D gene TRBD1, 5 bases. The CDR3 is 13 amino acids. The V gene lost 7 bases and the J gene lost 2 bases, with 14 bases spanning the gap. Germline-derived CDR1 and CDR2 are SQVTM and ANQGSEA. The CDR3 DNA sequence: TGCAGCGAAACTGGGGGGTTAAACACTGAAGCTTTCTTT. This gives the protein CSETGGLNTEAFF.

The V call is TRBV20-1, the J call TRBJ2-1; 7 positions match TRBD2. J gave up 5 bases and V 3 bases, and 7 bases lay outside the gene matches. Germline CDR1 and CDR2: DFQATT and SNEGSKA (reference sequence). The CDR3 spans 14 residues. The CDR3 nucleotides read TGCAGTGCTAGCGTGGCGGGAGTAGACAATGAGCAGTTCTTC. Encoded protein: CSASVAGVDNEQFF.

The chain employs TRBV4-1 and TRBJ2-3; D not resolved. Germline V gene lookup returns CDR1 MGHRA and CDR2 YSYEKL. V was clipped by 10 bases and J by 3 bases, with 11 bases between them. This CDR3 is built from 12 residues. The CDR3: CATRAATDTQYF. In DNA form, the CDR3 reads TGCGCCACTCGAGCTGCGACAGATACGCAGTATTTT.

There are a few counts of this clonotype. The rearrangement uses TRBV12-3 or TRBV12-4 and TRBJ2-1; TRBD2 aligns across 7 bases. CDR3 size: 14 residues. Trimming removed 6 bases from V and 6 bases from J; junction bases left unmatched: 8. Here the CDR3 DNA reads TGTGCCAGCAGCCCCCCGGGGACTACCAATGAGCAGTTCTTC. Its protein is CASSPPGTTNEQFF.

The CDR3, as DNA: TGTGCCAGCGGGAGCTTCCGGGGGACTGAAGCTTTCTTT. Its translation is CASGSFRGTEAFF. The genes are TRBV2 and TRBJ1-1; possible D gene TRBD1, 5 bases. The CDR3 length is 13 residues. V shed 8 bases and J shed 5 bases, with 15 bases lying between them. CDR1 and CDR2 from the germline V gene are SNHLY and FYNNEI.

This clonotype was seen only a few times. The V call is TRBV27, the J call TRBJ2-1; 9 bases are a match to TRBD2. This CDR3 spans 15 amino acids. Germline V gene data show CDR1 as MNHEY and CDR2 as SMNVEV (reference sequence). V shed 3 bases and J 7 bases; nucleotides not matched to a gene: 7. CDR3 DNA sequence: TGTGCCAGCAGTTTTAGGCGGGGGGGCTTGAATGAGCAGTTCTTC. The encoded protein is CASSFRRGGLNEQFF.

The V gene is TRBV5-8, the J gene TRBJ1-5; 8 bases agree with TRBD1. Trimming took 5 bases from V and 2 from J; bases not matched to a gene: 6. The CDR3 loop spans 15 amino acids. Germline CDR1 and CDR2: SGHTS and YDEGEE. CDR3 in amino acids: CASSRDRTRNQPQHF. CDR3 coding DNA: TGTGCCAGCAGTCGGGACAGGACCCGCAATCAGCCCCAGCATTTT.

The J gene is TRBJ2-7, the V gene TRBV12-3 or TRBV12-4, with D possibly matching TRBD1 (6 bases). Between the trimmed V and J ends, which lost 8 bases and 5 bases, there was a span of 19 bases. The CDR3 length is 14 residues. This chain's CDR3 is CASQTGIESDEQYV. Written as DNA, the CDR3 is TGTGCCAGCCAAACAGGGATTGAATCTGACGAGCAGTACGTC.

V is TRBV5-1 and J is TRBJ2-2, with a weak D call TRBD2 (5 bases). The CDR3 is made up of 15 amino acids. V was clipped by 0 bases and J by 7 bases, with 13 bases between them. The V gene's germline CDR1 is SGHRS and CDR2 YFSETQ. CDR3 residues: CASSLDGMRIGELFF. CDR3 DNA sequence: TGCGCCAGCAGCTTGGACGGGATGAGAATCGGGGAGCTGTTTTTT.

The chain joins TRBV5-1 to TRBJ1-6, with TRBD1 matching 7 bases. V trimming: 4 bases; J trimming: 7 bases; junction bases outside the gene matches: 5. Germline-derived CDR1 and CDR2 are SGHRS and YFSETQ. CDR3 length: 14 residues. Here the CDR3 reads CASSEQGQNSPLHF. In DNA form, the CDR3 reads TGCGCCAGCAGCGAACAGGGGCAGAATTCACCCCTCCACTTT.

This clonotype has a handful of counts. J is TRBJ2-7 and V is TRBV29-1; 7 bases are a match to TRBD1. This CDR3 comprises 13 residues. Germline loops: CDR1 SQVTM, CDR2 ANQGSEA. V gave up 7 bases and J gave up 4 bases; unmatched junction bases: 10. The CDR3 DNA reads TGCAGCGCCCTTACCGGGACAGAATACGAGCAGTACTTC. Its translation is CSALTGTEYEQYF.

The chain's CDR3 is CASSFRQGQPLNTEAFF. The CDR3 nucleotides are TGCGCCAGCAGCTTCCGACAGGGCCAACCGTTGAACACTGAAGCTTTCTTT. The chain joins TRBV5-1 to TRBJ1-1; 7 bases agree with TRBD1. J lost 0 bases, V lost 2 bases, and 10 bases had no gene match. CDR3 length equals 17 residues. The germline V gene has CDR1 SGHRS and CDR2 YFSETQ.

This clonotype came up many times. CDR3 sequence (DNA): TGCAGTGCTAGTAGGGGGGGGTTGTTCACTGAAGCTTTCTTT. It encodes CSASRGGLFTEAFF. The chain joins TRBV20-1 to TRBJ1-1; TRBD1 might be the D (6 bases). The CDR3 sequence is 14 residues long. Trimming pared 3 bases from V and 4 bases from J, leaving 15 bases between. Germline V gene lookup returns CDR1 DFQATT and CDR2 SNEGSKA (reference sequence).

This clonotype was seen a few times. This chain joins TRBV3-1 and TRBJ2-5, with D perhaps given as TRBD1 or TRBD2 (5 bases each). Germline values: CDR1 LGHDT, CDR2 YNNKEL (reference sequence). There are 15 residues in the CDR3. Trimming left V 3 bases short and J 2 bases short, with 13 bases between. The CDR3 DNA is TGTGCCAGCAGCCAGGGGACGCCAGCTCAAGAGACCCAGTACTTC. Translated, it gives CASSQGTPAQETQYF.

Many counts were recorded for this clonotype. The J gene is TRBJ2-3, the V gene TRBV20-1; 9 bases are shared with TRBD1. V shed 6 bases and J 6 bases; nucleotides not matched to a gene: 28. The germline gives CDR1 DFQATT, CDR2 SNEGSKA (reference sequence). This CDR3 has 20 amino acids. The DNA for the CDR3 is TGCAGTGCGCAGACAGGGGGATTTACTAGCATCGAACGATTGCCGGATACGCAGTATTTT. As protein: CSAQTGGFTSIERLPDTQYF.

This clonotype occurred a few times. J is TRBJ2-1 and V is TRBV6-2 or TRBV6-3, with 12 bases identical to TRBD2. Germline V gene data show CDR1 as MNHEY and CDR2 as SVGEGT. This CDR3 is built from 13 residues. V shed 10 bases, J shed 6 bases, and the junction held 4 bases outside the gene matches. CDR3 nucleotide sequence: TGTGCCACCTCTAGCGGGAGGGTCAATGAGCAGTTCTTC. This codes for CATSSGRVNEQFF.

This clonotype was recorded a few times. V usage is TRBV7-3 and J usage is TRBJ2-3; TRBD2 matches 7 bases. With V trimmed by 5 bases and J by 2 bases, 7 bases remained unmatched. Looked up from germline, CDR1 is SGHTA and CDR2 is FQGTGA. The CDR3 is 15 amino acids. The CDR3 sequence is CASSELADFTDTQYF. The CDR3 coding sequence is TGTGCCAGCAGCGAGCTAGCGGACTTCACAGATACGCAGTATTTT.

This clonotype occurred many times. V is TRBV6-5 and J is TRBJ1-3, with a possible D match to TRBD1 (5 bases). This CDR3 is built from 16 residues. The ends were cut back, 2 bases at V and 0 bases at J, with 11 bases in the middle. Per the germline V gene, CDR1 is MNHEY and CDR2 is SVGAGI. The CDR3 DNA reads as TGTGCCAGCAGTTACGCGGGGCCGCACTCTGGAAACACCATATATTTT. Translated: CASSYAGPHSGNTIYF.

V usage is TRBV6-1 and J usage is TRBJ1-4; weak D call: TRBD1 (6 bases). This CDR3 has 15 residues. V lost 6 bases and J 6 bases, leaving 17 bases between the germline ends. CDR1 is MNHNS, CDR2 SASEGT, per germline. The CDR3 DNA sequence: TGTGCCAGCAGGTTTACAGGGCGACTTGATGAAAAACTGTTTTTT. Amino acid sequence: CASRFTGRLDEKLFF.

The chain is built from TRBV20-1 and TRBJ2-1; TRBD2 matches at 7 bases. V lost 5 bases and J lost 16; bases outside the gene matches: 14. The germline V gene encodes CDR1 DFQATT and CDR2 SNEGSKA (reference sequence). This CDR3 has 12 residues. CDR3 sequence reads: CSAEAIAGLNFF. CDR3 DNA sequence: TGCAGTGCTGAAGCCATAGCGGGCCTCAATTTCTTC.

This clonotype was detected a few times. The rearrangement joins TRBV7-2 to TRBJ2-1, with TRBD2 as a possible D gene (6 bases). Trimming shortened V by 1 base and J by 6 bases, and 16 bases separated the two germline ends. The CDR3 contains 16 residues. Looked up from germline, CDR1 is SGHTA and CDR2 is FQGNSA. The CDR3 bases are TGTGCCAGCAGCTTAGATGGGCTAGCGATCATCAATGAGCAGTTCTTC. Its translation: CASSLDGLAIINEQFF.

This clonotype appeared many times. V gene TRBV9 combines with J gene TRBJ2-1, with 8 positions matching TRBD2. With V trimmed by 4 bases and J by 2 bases, 11 bases remained unmatched. The CDR3 is 17 amino acids. Germline values: CDR1 SGDLS, CDR2 YYNGEE. The DNA for the CDR3 is TGTGCCAGCAGCCTCTCGCCTACTAGCGGAACCTACAATGAGCAGTTCTTC. Translated, it gives CASSLSPTSGTYNEQFF.

Note on this clonotype: At one end the junction does not follow the germline gene, possibly because of a read error. The chain combines TRBV29-1 with TRBJ2-1; TRBD2 matches at 10 bases. The CDR3 loop spans 20 amino acids. CDR1 and CDR2 from the germline V gene are SQVTM and ANQGSEA. The CDR3 protein is CSVKNRQQGLAPSSYSEQFF. CDR3 sequence (DNA): TGCAGCGTTAAAAACAGGCAACAGGGACTAGCGCCAAGCTCCTACAGTGAGCAGTTCTTC.

V gene TRBV7-2 combines with J gene TRBJ2-5; 13 bases line up with TRBD2. Germline lookup yields CDR1 SGHTA and CDR2 FQGNSA. V was pared by 6 bases and J by 5 bases, with 6 bases of the junction left unmatched. CDR3 length equals 15 residues. The CDR3 spells CASSTSGRAYETQYF. CDR3 sequence (DNA): TGTGCCAGCAGTACTAGCGGGAGGGCCTATGAGACCCAGTACTTC.

With regard to this clonotype: Being one base from a much bigger clone, this may be a read error. V gene TRBV12-3 or TRBV12-4 combines with J gene TRBJ1-1; D unresolved. The CDR3 runs 13 residues. Between the trimmed V and J ends, which lost 3 bases and 1 base, there was a span of 6 bases. The CDR3, as DNA: TGTGCCAGCAGTTTCGGGTCGAACACTGAAGCTTTCTTT. Translation gives CASSFGSNTEAFF.

This clonotype was seen more than once but under ten times. This chain uses TRBV4-2 with TRBJ2-1; TRBD2 is a possible D gene (6 bases). The CDR3 is 17 residues long. Trimming took off 1 base at V and 4 bases at J, with 17 bases between the two ends. The germline gives CDR1 LGHNA, CDR2 YNFKEQ. The CDR3 sequence: CASSQGTGWEAYNEQFF. As DNA, the CDR3 is TGTGCCAGCAGCCAAGGGACCGGGTGGGAGGCATACAATGAGCAGTTCTTC.

Concerning this clonotype itself: A much larger clonotype is one base distant, so this may be a read error. This chain links TRBV10-3 with TRBJ2-3, with 7 positions matching TRBD1. The CDR3 is 14 amino acids. V shed 0 bases and J 3 bases; nucleotides not matched to a gene: 0. Germline-derived CDR1 and CDR2 are ENHRY and SYGVKD. CDR3 in DNA: TGTGCCATCAGTGAGTCGACAGGGACAGATACGCAGTATTTT. This translates into CAISESTGTDTQYF.